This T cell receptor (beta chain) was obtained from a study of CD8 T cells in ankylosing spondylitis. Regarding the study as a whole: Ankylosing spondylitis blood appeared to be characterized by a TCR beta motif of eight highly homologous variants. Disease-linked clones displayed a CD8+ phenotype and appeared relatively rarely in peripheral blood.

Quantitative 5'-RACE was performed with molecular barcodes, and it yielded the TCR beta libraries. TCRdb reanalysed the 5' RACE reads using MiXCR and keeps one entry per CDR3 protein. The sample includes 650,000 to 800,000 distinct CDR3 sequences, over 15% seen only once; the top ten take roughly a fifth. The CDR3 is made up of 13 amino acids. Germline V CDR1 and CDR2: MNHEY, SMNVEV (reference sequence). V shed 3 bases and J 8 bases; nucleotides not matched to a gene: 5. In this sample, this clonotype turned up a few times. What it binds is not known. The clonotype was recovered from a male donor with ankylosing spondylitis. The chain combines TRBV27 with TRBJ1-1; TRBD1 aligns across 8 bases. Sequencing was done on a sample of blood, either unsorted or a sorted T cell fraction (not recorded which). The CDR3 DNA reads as TGTGCCAGCAGTTTTCAGGGGGCCCCAGAAGCTTTCTTT. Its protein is CASSFQGAPEAFF.